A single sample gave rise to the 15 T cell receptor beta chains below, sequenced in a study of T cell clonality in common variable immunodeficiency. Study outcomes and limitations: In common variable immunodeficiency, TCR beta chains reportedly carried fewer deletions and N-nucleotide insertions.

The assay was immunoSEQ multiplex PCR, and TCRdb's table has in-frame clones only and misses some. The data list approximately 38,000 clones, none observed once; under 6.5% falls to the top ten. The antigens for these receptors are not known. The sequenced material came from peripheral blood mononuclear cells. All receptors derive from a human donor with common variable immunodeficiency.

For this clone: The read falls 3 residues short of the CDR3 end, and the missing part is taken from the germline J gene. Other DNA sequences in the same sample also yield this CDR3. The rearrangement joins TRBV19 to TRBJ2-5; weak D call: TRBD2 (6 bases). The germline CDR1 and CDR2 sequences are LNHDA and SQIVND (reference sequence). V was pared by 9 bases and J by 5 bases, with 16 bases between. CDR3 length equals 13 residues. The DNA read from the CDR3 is TGTGCCAGCAGGGTTGCGGGGACGGAGACC. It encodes CASRVAGTET. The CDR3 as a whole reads CASRVAGTETQYF. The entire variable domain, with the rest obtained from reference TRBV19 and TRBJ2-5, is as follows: DGGITQSPKYLFRKEGQNVTLSCEQNLNHDAMYWYRQDPGQGLRLIYYSQIVNDFQKGDIAEGYSVSREKKESFPLTVTSAQKNPTAFYLCASRVAGTETQYFGPGTRLLVL.

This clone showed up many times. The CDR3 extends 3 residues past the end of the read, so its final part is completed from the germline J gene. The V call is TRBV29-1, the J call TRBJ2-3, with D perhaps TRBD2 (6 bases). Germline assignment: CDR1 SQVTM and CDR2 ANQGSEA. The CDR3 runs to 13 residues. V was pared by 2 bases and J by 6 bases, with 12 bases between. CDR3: CSVEILALDTQYF. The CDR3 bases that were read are TGCAGCGTTGAAATACTAGCCCTTGATACG.

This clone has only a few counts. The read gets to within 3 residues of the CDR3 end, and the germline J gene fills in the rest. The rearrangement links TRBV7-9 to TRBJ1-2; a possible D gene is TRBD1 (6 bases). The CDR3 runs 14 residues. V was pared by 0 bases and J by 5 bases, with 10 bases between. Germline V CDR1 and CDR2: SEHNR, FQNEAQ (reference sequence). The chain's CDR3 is CASSLAGTGYGYTF. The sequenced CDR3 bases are TGTGCCAGCAGCTTAGCGGGCACAGGGTATGGC.

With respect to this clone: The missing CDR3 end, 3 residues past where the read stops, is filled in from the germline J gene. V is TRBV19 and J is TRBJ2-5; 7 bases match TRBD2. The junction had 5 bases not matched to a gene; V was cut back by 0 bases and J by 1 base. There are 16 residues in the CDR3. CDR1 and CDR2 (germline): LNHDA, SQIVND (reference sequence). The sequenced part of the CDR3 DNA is TGTGCCAGTAGTATAGAGGCTAGCGGAAGCCAAGAGACC. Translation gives CASSIEASGSQET. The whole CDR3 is CASSIEASGSQETQYF.

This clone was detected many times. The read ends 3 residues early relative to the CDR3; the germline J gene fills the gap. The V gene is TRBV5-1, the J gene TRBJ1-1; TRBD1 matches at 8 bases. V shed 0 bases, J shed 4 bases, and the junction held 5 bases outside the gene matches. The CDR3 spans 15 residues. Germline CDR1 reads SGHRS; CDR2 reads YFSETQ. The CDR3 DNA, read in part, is TGCGCCAGCAGCTTGGGCGGACAGGGAAGCACTGAA. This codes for CASSLGGQGSTE. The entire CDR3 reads CASSLGGQGSTEAFF.

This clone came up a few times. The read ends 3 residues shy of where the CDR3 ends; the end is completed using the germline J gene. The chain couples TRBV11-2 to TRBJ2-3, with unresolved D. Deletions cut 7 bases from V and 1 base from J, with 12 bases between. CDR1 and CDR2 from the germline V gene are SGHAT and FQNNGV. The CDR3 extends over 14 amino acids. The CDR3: CASNKGSGTDTQYF. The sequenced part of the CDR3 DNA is TGTGCCAGCAACAAAGGGTCGGGCACAGATACG. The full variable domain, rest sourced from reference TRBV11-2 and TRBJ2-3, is EAGVAQSPRYKIIEKRQSVAFWCNPISGHATLYWYQQILGQGPKLLIQFQNNGVVDDSQLPKDRFSAERLKGVDSTLKIQPAKLEDSAVYLCASNKGSGTDTQYFGPGTRLTVL.

Incomplete CDR3 DNA: TGCAGCGTTGCCGGACTAGTCGTCCAAGAGACC. As protein: CSVAGLVVQET. Given in full, the CDR3 is CSVAGLVVQETQYF. The V and J genes are TRBV29-1 and TRBJ2-5, with TRBD2 matching 7 bases. The CDR3 extends 3 residues past the end of the read, so its final part is completed from the germline J gene. Germline V lookup: CDR1 SQVTM, CDR2 ANQGSEA. The V segment lost 4 bases and the J segment 1 base; nucleotides outside the gene matches: 6. The CDR3 consists of 14 residues.

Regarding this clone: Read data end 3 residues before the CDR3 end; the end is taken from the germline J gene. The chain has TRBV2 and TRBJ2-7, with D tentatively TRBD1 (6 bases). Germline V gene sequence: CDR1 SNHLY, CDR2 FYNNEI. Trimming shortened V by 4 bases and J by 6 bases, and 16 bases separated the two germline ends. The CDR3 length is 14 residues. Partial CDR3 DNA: TGTGCCAGCAGTGCTACAGGGCCCTGGGGCGAG. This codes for CASSATGPWGE. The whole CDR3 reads CASSATGPWGEQYF.

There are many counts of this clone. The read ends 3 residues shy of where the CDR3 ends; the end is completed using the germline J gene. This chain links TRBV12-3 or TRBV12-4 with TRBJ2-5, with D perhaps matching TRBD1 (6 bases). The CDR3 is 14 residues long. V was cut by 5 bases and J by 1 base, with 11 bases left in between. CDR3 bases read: TGTGCCAGCAGTACAGGGCAAACCCAAGAGACC. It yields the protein CASSTGQTQET. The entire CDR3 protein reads CASSTGQTQETQYF.

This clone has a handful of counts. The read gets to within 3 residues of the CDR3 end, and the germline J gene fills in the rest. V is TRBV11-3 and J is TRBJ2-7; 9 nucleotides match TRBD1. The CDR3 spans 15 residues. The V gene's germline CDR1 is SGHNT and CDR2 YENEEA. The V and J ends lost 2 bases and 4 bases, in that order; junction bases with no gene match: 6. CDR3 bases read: TGTGCCAGCAGCTTATCGGGACAGGGAAATTACGAG. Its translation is CASSLSGQGNYE. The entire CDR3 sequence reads CASSLSGQGNYEQYF.

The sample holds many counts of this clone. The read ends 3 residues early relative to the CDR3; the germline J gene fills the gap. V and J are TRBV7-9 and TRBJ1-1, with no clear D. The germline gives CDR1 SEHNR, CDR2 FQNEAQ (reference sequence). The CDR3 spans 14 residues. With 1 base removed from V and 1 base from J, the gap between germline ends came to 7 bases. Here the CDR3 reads CASSLVRRNTEAFF. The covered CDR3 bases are TGTGCCAGCAGCTTAGTTCGCAGGAACACTGAA.

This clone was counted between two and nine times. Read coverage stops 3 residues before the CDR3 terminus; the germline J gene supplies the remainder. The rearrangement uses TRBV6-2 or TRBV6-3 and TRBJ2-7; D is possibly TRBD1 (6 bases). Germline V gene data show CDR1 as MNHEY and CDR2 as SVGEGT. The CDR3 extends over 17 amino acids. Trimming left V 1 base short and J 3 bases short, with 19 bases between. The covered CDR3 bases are TGTGCCAGCAGTTACTTCTTCCGACGCCGGGACAACTACGAG. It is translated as CASSYFFRRRDNYE. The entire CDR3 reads CASSYFFRRRDNYEQYF.

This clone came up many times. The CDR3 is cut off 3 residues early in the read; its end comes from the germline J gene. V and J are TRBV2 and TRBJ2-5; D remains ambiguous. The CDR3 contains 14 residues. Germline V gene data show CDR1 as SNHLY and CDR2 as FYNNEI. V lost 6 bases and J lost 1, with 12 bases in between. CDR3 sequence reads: CASRETRIQETQYF. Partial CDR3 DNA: TGTGCCAGCAGGGAAACAAGAATCCAAGAGACC.

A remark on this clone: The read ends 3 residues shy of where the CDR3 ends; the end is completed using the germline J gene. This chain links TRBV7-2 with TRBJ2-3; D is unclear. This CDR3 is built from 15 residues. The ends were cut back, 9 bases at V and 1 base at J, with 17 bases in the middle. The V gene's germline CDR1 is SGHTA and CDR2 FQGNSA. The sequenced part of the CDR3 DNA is TGTGCCAGTTGCCCGAGTTTGAAGGGCACAGATACG. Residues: CASCPSLKGTDT. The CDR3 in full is CASCPSLKGTDTQYF. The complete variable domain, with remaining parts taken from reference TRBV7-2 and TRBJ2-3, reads GAGVSQSPSNKVTEKGKDVELRCDPISGHTALYWYRQSLGQGLEFLIYFQGNSAPDKSGLPSDRFSAERTGGSVSTLTIQRTQQEDSAVYLCASCPSLKGTDTQYFGPGTRLTVL.

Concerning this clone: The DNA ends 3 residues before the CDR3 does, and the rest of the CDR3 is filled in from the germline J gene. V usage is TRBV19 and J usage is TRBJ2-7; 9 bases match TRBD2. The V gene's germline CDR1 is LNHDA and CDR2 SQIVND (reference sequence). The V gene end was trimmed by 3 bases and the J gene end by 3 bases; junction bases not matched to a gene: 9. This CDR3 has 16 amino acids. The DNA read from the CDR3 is TGTGCCAGTAGTATTACGCTAGCGGGGTCAATCTACGAG. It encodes CASSITLAGSIYE. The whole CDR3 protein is CASSITLAGSIYEQYF.